The clone carrying this T cell receptor (beta chain) occurred once. The table came from immunoSEQ multiplex PCR; TCRdb's copy has only in-frame clones and leaves some out. The table records about 120,000 clones, 80% to 95% of them present only once. These data are taken from a study of control samples from healthy donors and cancer patients. V lost 2 bases to trimming and J lost 3 bases; unmatched junction nucleotides: 6. Germline CDR1 reads SGDLS; CDR2 reads YYNGEE. The CDR3 sequence is 16 residues long. The rearrangement joins TRBV9 to TRBJ2-3, with 10 bases fitting TRBD2. Sequencing was performed on blood. The receptor was isolated from a young man in good health. The CDR3 nucleotides are TGTGCCAGCAGCGTGATAGCGGGGGGCGAGACAGATACGCAGTATTTT. Translation gives CASSVIAGGETDTQYF.